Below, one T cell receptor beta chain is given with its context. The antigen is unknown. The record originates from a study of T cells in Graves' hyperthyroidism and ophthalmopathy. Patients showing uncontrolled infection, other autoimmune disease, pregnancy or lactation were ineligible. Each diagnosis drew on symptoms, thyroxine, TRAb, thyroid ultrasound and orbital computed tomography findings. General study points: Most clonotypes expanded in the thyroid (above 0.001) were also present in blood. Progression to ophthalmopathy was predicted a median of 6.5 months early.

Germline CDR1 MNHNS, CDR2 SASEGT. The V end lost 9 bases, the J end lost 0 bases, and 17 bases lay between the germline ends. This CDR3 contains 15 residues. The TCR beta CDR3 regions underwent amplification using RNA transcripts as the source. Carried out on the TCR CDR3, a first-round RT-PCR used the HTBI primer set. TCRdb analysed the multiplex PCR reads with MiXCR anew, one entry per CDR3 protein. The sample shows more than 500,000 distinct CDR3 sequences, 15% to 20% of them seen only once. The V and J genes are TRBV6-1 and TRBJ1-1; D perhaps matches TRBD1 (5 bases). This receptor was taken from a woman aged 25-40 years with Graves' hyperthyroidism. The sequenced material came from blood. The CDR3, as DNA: TGTGCCAGACTAACGACAGACCCGTTGAACACTGAAGCTTTCTTT. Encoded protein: CARLTTDPLNTEAFF.